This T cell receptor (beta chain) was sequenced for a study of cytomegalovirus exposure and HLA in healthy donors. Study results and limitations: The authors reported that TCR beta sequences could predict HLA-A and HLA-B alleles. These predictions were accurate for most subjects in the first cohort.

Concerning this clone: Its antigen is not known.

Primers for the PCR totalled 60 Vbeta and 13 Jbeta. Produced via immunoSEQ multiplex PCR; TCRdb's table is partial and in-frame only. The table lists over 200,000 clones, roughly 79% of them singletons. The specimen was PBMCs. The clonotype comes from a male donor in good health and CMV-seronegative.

CDR3 sequence: CASSQPEAGQPQHF. As DNA, the CDR3 is TGTGCCAGCAGCCAGCCCGAGGCCGGGCAGCCCCAGCATTTT. The gene calls are TRBV4-2 and TRBJ1-5, with D uncertain. V lost 3 bases, J lost 7 bases, and 13 bases lay in between. CDR3 length: 14 amino acids. Germline assignment: CDR1 LGHNA and CDR2 YNFKEQ.